This T cell receptor (beta chain) is from a study of read filtering for tumor transcriptome and immune sequencing. Background on the study: By R-ISS, stages I, II and III held roughly 8, 15 and 7 patients. RNA-seq yielded only 85 to 1273 TCR reads, IR-seq about 4.05 to 11 million.

Trimming took 2 bases from V and 8 from J, leaving 12 bases between them. There are 13 residues in the CDR3. Per germline, CDR1 SGHTS and CDR2 YDEGEE. From about 0.4 ug of RNA, a library with molecular barcoded alpha/delta and beta/gamma adaptors was made. TCRdb used MiXCR to reprocess the reads, holding one entry per CDR3 protein. This table has 130,000 or so distinct CDR3 sequences, approximately 13% appearing once. Points from the study as a whole: RNA-seq captured clonotypes less deeply and reliably than IR-seq. Sorted CD138-negative bone marrow cells were not purified T cells.

Turning to this clonotype: What it binds is not known. A much larger clone lies one base from this, so it may be a read error.

The sequencing input was a population of CD138-negative cells sorted from bone marrow. This chain uses TRBV5-8 with TRBJ2-3; D is perhaps TRBD2 (5 bases). This receptor was identified in a donor aged 40 or older with multiple myeloma. CDR3 loop: CASSLAVKGTQYF. CDR3 nucleotide sequence: TGTGCCAGCAGCTTAGCGGTTAAAGGTACGCAGTATTTT.